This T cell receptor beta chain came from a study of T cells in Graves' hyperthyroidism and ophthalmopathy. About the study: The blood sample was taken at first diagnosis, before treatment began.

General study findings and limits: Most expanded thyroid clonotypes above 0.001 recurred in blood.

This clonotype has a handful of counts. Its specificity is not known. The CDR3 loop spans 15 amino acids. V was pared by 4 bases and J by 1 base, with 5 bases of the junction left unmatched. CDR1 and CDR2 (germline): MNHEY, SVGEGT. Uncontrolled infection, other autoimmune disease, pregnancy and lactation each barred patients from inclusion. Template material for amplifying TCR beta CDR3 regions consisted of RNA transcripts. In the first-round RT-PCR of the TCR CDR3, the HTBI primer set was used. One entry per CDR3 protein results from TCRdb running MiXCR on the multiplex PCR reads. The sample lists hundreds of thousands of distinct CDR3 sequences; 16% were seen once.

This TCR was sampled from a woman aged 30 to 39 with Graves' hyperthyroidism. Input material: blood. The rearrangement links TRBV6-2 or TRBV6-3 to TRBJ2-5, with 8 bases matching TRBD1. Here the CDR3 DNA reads TGTGCCAGCAGTTCCGACAGGGGATCCCAAGAGACCCAGTACTTC. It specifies CASSSDRGSQETQYF.